Listed below are T cell receptor beta chains from one sample, sequenced in a study of long-term antiretroviral therapy in people with HIV. TCRdb's copy holds only in-frame clones and misses some; the assay was immunoSEQ multiplex PCR. Among about 30,000 clones listed, about 95% were seen once. Sample: unsorted PBMCs, taken more than 6 years after starting antiretroviral therapy. The receptors were gathered from a man in his thirties or forties with HIV. Each CDR3 is given with its conserved first and last residue. A D gene is named only where the DNA matches it firmly. Only some rows state a clone size, as once, few, many or a class for expanded clones.

cdr3_nt: TGTGCCATCAGTGTGGTAATAGCGGGGGGGCGAGATACGCAGTATTTT
cdr3_aa: CAISVVIAGGRDTQYF
d_call: TRBD2
v_call: TRBV10-3
j_call: TRBJ2-3
clone_size: .

cdr3_nt: TGTGCCTGGAGCGTAGCAAGTGTAACTAATGAAAAACTGTTTTTT
cdr3_aa: CAWSVASVTNEKLFF
d_call: .
v_call: TRBV30
j_call: TRBJ1-4
clone_size: .

cdr3_nt: TGTGCCAGCAGTTGGGGACAGCATTCAACTAATGAAAAACTGTTTTTT
cdr3_aa: CASSWGQHSTNEKLFF
d_call: TRBD1
v_call: TRBV27
j_call: TRBJ1-4
clone_size: .

cdr3_nt: TGTGCCAGCTCACCATTTCGCGGGGGGGCCGTTGGGACAGATACGCAGTATTTT
cdr3_aa: CASSPFRGGAVGTDTQYF
d_call: TRBD2
v_call: TRBV18
j_call: TRBJ2-3
clone_size: .

cdr3_nt: TGTGCCAGCAGCCAGGGGGGACTAGCGGCACAAGAGACCCAGTACTTC
cdr3_aa: CASSQGGLAAQETQYF
d_call: TRBD2
v_call: TRBV5-8
j_call: TRBJ2-5
clone_size: .

cdr3_nt: TGTGCCAGCAGTGTCTCCGGGGCTCTAACAGAGACCCAGTACTTC
cdr3_aa: CASSVSGALTETQYF
d_call: .
v_call: TRBV27
j_call: TRBJ2-5
clone_size: .

cdr3_nt: TGTGCCAGCACCGACGGGGGGGCTGGGGCCAACGTCCTGACTTTC
cdr3_aa: CASTDGGAGANVLTF
d_call: TRBD2
v_call: TRBV27
j_call: TRBJ2-6
clone_size: .

cdr3_nt: TGCGCCAGCCTCGGCAGGGTCAATCAGCCCCAGCATTTT
cdr3_aa: CASLGRVNQPQHF
d_call: .
v_call: TRBV10-2
j_call: TRBJ1-5
clone_size: .

cdr3_nt: TGCGCCAGCAGCCAAGGATCCGATGCGTCCTACGAGCAGTACTTC
cdr3_aa: CASSQGSDASYEQYF
d_call: .
v_call: TRBV4-1
j_call: TRBJ2-7
clone_size: .

cdr3_nt: TGTGCCAGCAGCTTGAGGGCAGGGGGCGCAGACACTGAAGCTTTCTTT
cdr3_aa: CASSLRAGGADTEAFF
d_call: TRBD1
v_call: TRBV7-9
j_call: TRBJ1-1
clone_size: once

cdr3_nt: TGTGCCAGCAGGCCATGGCGGGACAGCTACGAGCAGTACTTC
cdr3_aa: CASRPWRDSYEQYF
d_call: .
v_call: TRBV27
j_call: TRBJ2-7
clone_size: .

cdr3_nt: TGTGCCAGCCTTACAGGGAACACCGGGGAGCTGTTTTTT
cdr3_aa: CASLTGNTGELFF
d_call: .
v_call: TRBV11-2
j_call: TRBJ2-2
clone_size: once

cdr3_nt: TGTGCCAGCAGCTTGGTGGTAGCGGGACAAGAGACCCAGTACTTC
cdr3_aa: CASSLVVAGQETQYF
d_call: TRBD2
v_call: TRBV5-4
j_call: TRBJ2-5
clone_size: .

cdr3_nt: TGTGCCAGCAGCCAAATGGGGGTTTATGGCTACACCTTC
cdr3_aa: CASSQMGVYGYTF
d_call: .
v_call: TRBV13
j_call: TRBJ1-2
clone_size: .

cdr3_nt: TGTGCCAGCAGCTTGTTAGAGGGTAATGAGCAGTTCTTC
cdr3_aa: CASSLLEGNEQFF
d_call: .
v_call: TRBV5-4
j_call: TRBJ2-1
clone_size: .

cdr3_nt: TGTGCCAGCAGGGGCGGGGCCTATGGCTACACCTTC
cdr3_aa: CASRGGAYGYTF
d_call: .
v_call: TRBV2
j_call: TRBJ1-2
clone_size: .

cdr3_nt: TGTGCCAGCAGCAAGGGACGGATCTCTGGAAACACCATATATTTT
cdr3_aa: CASSKGRISGNTIYF
d_call: .
v_call: TRBV9
j_call: TRBJ1-3
clone_size: .

cdr3_nt: TGTGCCAGTAGTATCTTTCACTCGGCACAGCCTAAAATCTACGAGCAGTACTTC
cdr3_aa: CASSIFHSAQPKIYEQYF
d_call: .
v_call: TRBV19
j_call: TRBJ2-7
clone_size: .

cdr3_nt: TGTGCCAGCAGCCCACCGGAGTATACCGGGTACTTC
cdr3_aa: CASSPPEYTGYF
d_call: .
v_call: TRBV7-9
j_call: TRBJ2-7
clone_size: .

cdr3_nt: TGTGCCATCAGAGGACAGCTAATGAACACTGAAGCTTTCTTT
cdr3_aa: CAIRGQLMNTEAFF
d_call: .
v_call: TRBV10-3
j_call: TRBJ1-1
clone_size: once

cdr3_nt: TGTGCCAGCAGCCCGGATTTGTGGAACACTGAAGCTTTCTTT
cdr3_aa: CASSPDLWNTEAFF
d_call: .
v_call: TRBV6-5
j_call: TRBJ1-1
clone_size: .

cdr3_nt: TGTGCCAGCAGCTTAGGAGTTTCGGTCGTCTCGACGGTGGAGCAGTACTTC
cdr3_aa: CASSLGVSVVSTVEQYF
d_call: .
v_call: TRBV11-3
j_call: TRBJ2-7
clone_size: .

cdr3_nt: TGCGCCAGCAGCACAAGACAGGGCGTAGATACGCAGTATTTT
cdr3_aa: CASSTRQGVDTQYF
d_call: TRBD1
v_call: TRBV4-3
j_call: TRBJ2-3
clone_size: .

cdr3_nt: TGCGCCAGCAGCATGCCCGGGACAGGAAACTATGGCTACACCTTC
cdr3_aa: CASSMPGTGNYGYTF
d_call: TRBD1
v_call: TRBV4-1
j_call: TRBJ1-2
clone_size: once

cdr3_nt: TGCGCCAGCAGTGACGGGAGCTCCTACGAGCAGTACTTC
cdr3_aa: CASSDGSSYEQYF
d_call: .
v_call: TRBV10-1
j_call: TRBJ2-7
clone_size: .

cdr3_nt: TGTGCCAGCGGCAGGGAAACTGGAAACACCATATATTTT
cdr3_aa: CASGRETGNTIYF
d_call: .
v_call: TRBV2
j_call: TRBJ1-3
clone_size: .

cdr3_nt: TGTGCCAGCAGCGAGGAGGGTAGGGCCTATGGCTACACCTTC
cdr3_aa: CASSEEGRAYGYTF
d_call: .
v_call: TRBV9
j_call: TRBJ1-2
clone_size: .

cdr3_nt: TGCAGTGCCTACGAAGAGACCCAGTACTTC
cdr3_aa: CSAYEETQYF
d_call: .
v_call: TRBV20-1
j_call: TRBJ2-5
clone_size: .

cdr3_nt: TGTGCCACCAGCAGGTATGCCGGAGAGACCCAGTACTTC
cdr3_aa: CATSRYAGETQYF
d_call: .
v_call: TRBV15
j_call: TRBJ2-5
clone_size: few

cdr3_nt: TGTGCCAGCAGTTTAACACGGTGGACGGACGGGCGAGGCTACACCTTC
cdr3_aa: CASSLTRWTDGRGYTF
d_call: .
v_call: TRBV27
j_call: TRBJ1-2
clone_size: .

cdr3_nt: TGTGCCAGCAGGGGGACAGGGGGAAATCAGCCCCAGCATTTT
cdr3_aa: CASRGTGGNQPQHF
d_call: TRBD1
v_call: TRBV6-5
j_call: TRBJ1-5
clone_size: .

cdr3_nt: TGTGCCAGCAGCCCTTGGACTAGCGGGAGGTTGGAACCCGGGGAGCTGTTTTTT
cdr3_aa: CASSPWTSGRLEPGELFF
d_call: TRBD2
v_call: TRBV4-2
j_call: TRBJ2-2
clone_size: .

cdr3_nt: TGTGCCAGCAGCCCGAACTCCAGAGAGACCCAGTACTTC
cdr3_aa: CASSPNSRETQYF
d_call: .
v_call: TRBV7-6
j_call: TRBJ2-5
clone_size: .

cdr3_nt: TGTGCCAGCAGGTCCGCCCCTCTAGCGGCGAGCACAGATACGCAGTATTTT
cdr3_aa: CASRSAPLAASTDTQYF
d_call: TRBD2
v_call: TRBV27
j_call: TRBJ2-3
clone_size: .

cdr3_nt: TGCGCCAGCAGCTTGGGGACTAGTTTGGCCGAGCAGTACTTC
cdr3_aa: CASSLGTSLAEQYF
d_call: TRBD2
v_call: TRBV5-1
j_call: TRBJ2-7
clone_size: .

cdr3_nt: TGTGCCAGCCCGGACAGGGTTGGTTCACCCCTCCACTTT
cdr3_aa: CASPDRVGSPLHF
d_call: TRBD1
v_call: TRBV9
j_call: TRBJ1-6
clone_size: .

cdr3_nt: TGTGCCAGCAGCTTGGCTAGGGGAGGGGGTAGCTACAATGAGCAGTTCTTC
cdr3_aa: CASSLARGGGSYNEQFF
d_call: .
v_call: TRBV5-6
j_call: TRBJ2-1
clone_size: .

cdr3_nt: TGTGCCACCCAGCAGGGGCGATTGAACACTGAAGCTTTCTTT
cdr3_aa: CATQQGRLNTEAFF
d_call: .
v_call: TRBV19
j_call: TRBJ1-1
clone_size: .

cdr3_nt: TGCGCCAGCAGCCAAGGCCGGACCAGCCTCACAGATACGCAGTATTTT
cdr3_aa: CASSQGRTSLTDTQYF
d_call: .
v_call: TRBV4-3
j_call: TRBJ2-3
clone_size: once

cdr3_nt: TGTGCCAGCAGCGTCCAGGGGGTCACTGACTATGGCTACACCTTC
cdr3_aa: CASSVQGVTDYGYTF
d_call: TRBD1
v_call: TRBV6-1
j_call: TRBJ1-2
clone_size: once